Reported below is one T cell receptor (beta chain). This specimen comes from a study of blood T cell repertoires in COVID-19. The wider study: Collection of acute and convalescent COVID-19 samples took place in the United States, Italy and Spain.

The study assigned cohorts using participant-reported clinical history. The V end was cut by 1 base, the J end by 4 bases, with 15 bases between. The CDR3 sequence is 15 residues long. The germline gives CDR1 SGHRS, CDR2 YFSETQ. Authors' methods: The assay estimated nucleated cells by amplifying reference gene primers. Here immunoSEQ multiplex PCR was the method, and the copy in TCRdb shows in-frame clones only, minus some. The DNA was the basis for D and trimming; V, J and clone size are from that table. Of 300,000 to 450,000 clones listed, more than 70% were seen once; the top ten hold 1.5% to 2%. The sample taken for sequencing was PBMCs or T cells enriched from blood (not recorded which). This receptor was identified in a man aged 40-50 years in a cohort exposed to, infected with or recovered from COVID-19 (not recorded which). The rearrangement joins TRBV5-1 to TRBJ2-7, with TRBD1 as a possible D gene (6 bases). The CDR3 coding sequence is TGCGCCAGCAGCTTGATACCGGACAGTTCTTACGAGCAGTACTTC. It is translated as CASSLIPDSSYEQYF.